The entry below gives a single T cell receptor (beta chain) sequence along with its context. Its antigen specificity is not known. Within one base of it there is no much larger clone, and no base qualities were kept. These data come from a study of cytomegalovirus exposure and HLA in healthy donors (dated 2017 in TCRdb). Looking at the study overall: In an earlier analysis of 450 to 750 of the donors, 250 to 300 Gb of sequence data and 100 million or so unique TCR beta sequences from approximately 180 million T cells were reported. Typing coverage differed by locus: A, B, C, DRB1 and DQB1 were typed in roughly 620-630 donors, DQA1 in approximately 520, DPA1 in 606, and DPB1 in 400 to 480. All discovery cohort repertoires had been generated using a single sequencing platform. HLA typing included class I and class II loci at four-digit resolution. An earlier analysis of 587 of the donors used high-throughput TCR beta sequencing to judge whether each TCR beta V gene segment behaved as functional or pseudogenic. In a later genetic analysis, genome-wide SNP genotypes for about 55% of the roughly 700 donors were used, and that subset was treated as a discovery cohort. The study was designed to test whether signatures of past pathogen exposure could be identified by cataloging public T cell receptors. To study patterns of TCR occurrence, a later analysis re-analyzed previously published TCR beta repertoires from under 750 donors and added high-resolution HLA genotyping. Of the roughly 390 genotyped donors, 81% fell in the genetic ancestry cluster associated with self-reported Caucasian donors. Besides the first cohort of some 670 subjects, a separate validation cohort made up of 120 different subjects was used. Roughly 5 DR-DQ haplotypes were handled as single units for association and clustering, since linkage in the cohort was strong. The later analysis used no new phenotypic data to find candidate immune exposures, relying instead on TCR beta sequences and their occurrence across donors. The study profiled the T cell repertoires of some 610 subjects by immunosequencing and related them to cytomegalovirus serostatus. Donor age, sex, ethnicity and CMV serostatus were collected together with the repertoire data. Among over 350 genotyped donors of the cohort, an average of approximately 240,000 unique TCR beta nucleotide sequences were sequenced per donor, around 20% of them non-productive. An early release that covered about 640 HLA-typed donors contained 300 to 350 gigabases of sequencing data and tens of millions of unique TCR sequences. The study combined high-throughput TCR immunosequencing, statistical association of individual TCRs with disease status, and machine learning to predict cytomegalovirus infection status. General findings and caveats noted by the study authors: In a later genetic analysis, fewer N-insertions in productive TCRs were reported among donors in an Asian-associated ancestry cluster than the roughly 640-donor mean. Assigning TCR associations to individual alleles was difficult when HLA alleles, especially DR and DQ, strongly co-occurred. The classifier was reported to diagnose cytomegalovirus status with high specificity and sensitivity in both the original and validation cohorts. A cluster of highly shared sequence variants was judged likely to represent a technical artifact of the sequencing pipeline. In an earlier analysis of 587 of the donors, most TCR beta V segments appeared in productive rearrangements about 90% or about 30% of the time, broadly matching IMGT annotations. Only TCR beta chains were sequenced in this cohort, and the absence of alpha or paired-chain data limited detectable features. Correlated functional status among segregating V segments might reflect linkage disequilibrium, but an unknown experimental factor could not be ruled out. A later genetic analysis associated a missense DCLRE1C variant with V-gene and J-gene trimming of TCR beta chains, and an independent cohort replicated the association. According to a later analysis, most CMV-associated TCR beta chains appeared to be HLA-restricted, and the HLA associations seemed to be driven largely by CMV exposure. A few of the identified cytomegalovirus-associated TCR beta chains were confirmed in vitro to be specific for cytomegalovirus antigens. A later analysis found that HLA-associated TCR beta chains were more clonally expanded and had lower generation probabilities than equally common non-associated chains. Roughly uniform sequencing depth across donors was assumed in presence/absence analyses, although this assumption may not hold. The study listed approximately 150 TCR beta chains as associated with cytomegalovirus. Immune exposure information for the cohort was limited to CMV serostatus. While some public TCRs were present in many individuals, most TCR sequences turned up only very rarely across donors. Some IMGT-functional V segments, including TRBV6-2 and TRBV6-3, could not be told apart with the 87-base-pair reads, so those segments were excluded. A further reported finding was that TCR beta sequences accurately predicted the HLA-A and HLA-B alleles for most subjects in the first cohort. In a later analysis, TCR association rates were found to vary across HLA loci, with the most associated TCRs seen for DRB1 alleles and the fewest for HLA-C alleles. Because counts were too low, fewer than 20 rarely observed V segments, including chromosome 9 orphons, were excluded from the earlier analysis of 587 of the donors. The authors suggested that the approach could potentially be extended to other disease states and immunological phenotypes. In a later analysis, some 18,000 TCR beta sequences were associated with specific HLA alleles at a false discovery rate of 0.05. Several of the top co-occurrence clusters appeared to be linked to parvovirus B19, influenza, CMV and Epstein-Barr virus, according to a later analysis. Because some donors lacked HLA typing at each locus, the association tests relied only on the typed subset.

Per the germline V gene (reference sequence), GTSNPN is the CDR1 and SVGIG is the CDR2. Counted from cysteine to phenylalanine, this CDR3 has 15 amino acids. Just CDR3 DNA is preserved here, 45 bases in frame from base 1. From V the trimming removes 0 bases and from J it removes 3 bases, while the gene matches leave 3 bases of the junction unaccounted for. The cohort consisted of 670 or so healthy bone marrow donors. All cohort members were sampled while nominally healthy, although unrecorded immune exposures were likely present. The donor tested CMV seropositive, placing the donor among the 310 or so seropositive members of the cohort. Each donor provided a peripheral blood sample, and peripheral blood mononuclear cells were used for TCR beta sequencing. The Qiagen DNeasy Blood Extraction Kit was used to extract genomic DNA from the blood cell samples. Library construction relied on the immunoSEQ multiplex PCR assay. A mixture of 60 forward primers for TCR Vbeta segments and 13 reverse primers for TCR Jbeta segments was used in the multiplex PCR. The CDR3 region of rearranged TCR beta genes was amplified from genomic DNA by a multiplex PCR assay. The amplified TCR beta libraries were sequenced on the Illumina HiSeq System as 87-base-pair reads. The paper's data handling went like this. A later analysis tallied tens of millions of unique TCR beta chains across the 600 to 700 repertoires, and around 10 million of those chains were shared by two or more donors. A nearest-neighbor algorithm error-corrected the raw reads and collapsed the reads into unique sequences, merging closely related sequences to remove PCR and sequencing errors. V, D and J gene segments were assigned by aligning CDR3 sequences to IMGT reference sequences. For a sequence to be retained, a match of at least six nucleotides to both a V gene segment and a J gene segment was required. Rearrangements were called productive when the CDR3 lacked stop codons and stayed in frame with V and J; all others were non-productive. CDR3 was defined according to IMGT convention as the region running from the second conserved V-encoded cysteine to the conserved J-encoded phenylalanine. In an earlier analysis of approximately 500 of the donors, sequences lacking an unambiguous match to a single V gene segment were excluded. In an earlier analysis of 587 of the donors, a V segment was called functional when productive rearrangements were above 56.7%, and segregating when the standard deviation between donors exceeded 5%. A statistical classification framework was built to diagnose cytomegalovirus status from the catalog of TCR beta chain sequences. In a later analysis, V and J genes were assigned by comparing TCR nucleotide sequences against IMGT/GENE-DB human TR gene sequences. In a later analysis, CDR3 sequences and most-parsimonious VDJ recombination scenarios were assigned using the TCRdist pipeline. A later analysis defined each TCR beta chain by its CDR3 amino acid sequence plus V-gene family, and excluded reads lacking a unique V-gene family. In a later analysis, nearly 600 highly shared, low-generation-probability nucleotide sequences were removed to address suspected cross-contamination and a sequencing artifact. A later analysis calculated a clonal expansion index for each public chain from normalized within-repertoire ranks of inferred template counts. A later analysis computed generation probabilities with a VDJ recombination model fitted to out-of-frame rearrangements, and checked the results against IGoR. In a later analysis, TCR-TCR, TCR-HLA and TCR-CMV co-occurrence was scored with hypergeometric tests, and a repertoire-size bias correction was applied to TCR pairs. In a later analysis, false discovery rates were estimated by permuting HLA or CMV assignments 20 times. In a later analysis, co-occurring TCRs were grouped using DBSCAN, with TCRdist sequence similarity added in when clustering inside HLA-allele-positive subsets. Co-occurrence clustering excluded repertoires with fewer than 30,000 or more than 120,000 public chains, plus five with anomalous nucleotide sharing. Here the immuneACCESS table is served through TCRdb, limited to in-frame sequences with V and J called. Missing clones are a known gap in these copies; in checked studies unresolved V genes cover under half, and the rest lacks a known reason. That table gives V, J and clone size, and the DNA gave D and trimming. The sample table lists some 200,000 clones, roughly 80% of them with a count of one. The ten largest account for over 5.5% of the sample.

Recombination connected TRBV30 to TRBJ1-5; TRBD1 agrees with 9 junctional bases. The sequenced sample was PBMCs. The sequence was obtained from a man in his forties in good health and CMV-seropositive. The DNA sequence is as follows: TGTGCCTGGAGTGTAGGGGACAGGGACAATCAGCCCCAGCATTTT. It translates as CAWSVGDRDNQPQHF. Joined to the reference TRBV30 and TRBJ1-5 proteins, this CDR3 gives the full variable domain: SQTIHQWPATLVQPVGSPLSLECTVEGTSNPNLYWYRQAAGRGLQLLFYSVGIGQISSEVPQNLSASRPQDRQFILSSKKLLLSDSGFYLCAWSVGDRDNQPQHFGDGTRLSIL.